This T cell receptor beta chain was captured by sequencing in a study of beta chain features in type 1 diabetes. All of the isolated RNA was reverse transcribed, so expressed TCRB transcripts were sequenced. The assay was immunoSEQ multiplex PCR, and TCRdb's table has in-frame clones only and misses some. The sample lists roughly 500,000 clones, more than 9.5% occurring once. Germline V lookup: CDR1 SGHNT, CDR2 YYREEE (reference sequence). This CDR3 is built from 14 residues. The V and J ends lost 4 bases and 0 bases respectively, with 10 bases between them. The specimen was naive CD4+ T cells from blood. The receptor comes from a woman between 18 and 29 years old in good health. The V gene is TRBV5-4, the J gene TRBJ1-2; the D is unclear. CDR3 amino acids: CASSRAGTNYGYTF. The DNA for the CDR3 is TGTGCCAGCAGCCGAGCCGGCACTAACTATGGCTACACCTTC.